The sequence of this T cell receptor (beta chain) was determined in a study of CXCR3-negative and CXCR3-positive naive CD8 T cells. The germline CDR1 and CDR2 sequences are SGHAT and FQNNGV. The CDR3 runs 13 residues. Researchers prepared the TRB cDNA libraries using 5' RACE with UMI labels. Following a re-call of the 5' RACE reads, TCRdb has one entry per CDR3 protein and lacks DNA. The table lists 100,000 to 150,000 distinct CDR3 sequences, with roughly 0.29% in the top ten. This TCR was sampled from a human donor in good health. Some clones in this sample may be carry-over from other donors' samples. Material for sequencing was naive CXCR3- CD8+ T cells from blood. Sample subset: CD45RO-CCR7+CD27+CD95- naive CD8+ T cells lacking CXCR3 (TNR3-). The chain combines TRBV11-2 with TRBJ2-1. The CDR3 spells CASSSTSDNEQFF.